These T cell receptor beta chains were read from a single sample in a study of glioma-infiltrating T cells after dendritic cell vaccination. This table comes from immunoSEQ multiplex PCR, and its TCRdb copy is limited to in-frame clones, with some not included. The table shows 20,000 to 25,000 clones, with about four fifths occurring only once. The source was blood, collected before dendritic cell vaccination. The receptors come from a human donor with glioblastoma. The CDR3 runs from the conserved cysteine through the conserved F or W. D genes are given only for firm matches. Some rows mark clone size as missing; the rest say once, few, many or name a class of expanded clone.

clone_size: .; v_call: TRBV11-2; j_call: TRBJ1-1; d_call: TRBD1; cdr3_nt: TGTGCCAGCAGCGGGGACAGGCCTCGGGCTTTCTTT; cdr3_aa: CASSGDRPRAFF
clone_size: .; v_call: TRBV7-9; j_call: TRBJ2-7; d_call: .; cdr3_nt: TGTGCCAGCAGCTTAGAGAACGAGCAGTACTTC; cdr3_aa: CASSLENEQYF
clone_size: .; v_call: TRBV25-1; j_call: TRBJ2-7; d_call: TRBD1; cdr3_nt: TGTGCCAGCAGCCCGGGACAGGGAAGGTACGAGCAGTACTTC; cdr3_aa: CASSPGQGRYEQYF
clone_size: .; v_call: TRBV4-3; j_call: TRBJ2-3; d_call: TRBD2; cdr3_nt: TGCGCCAGCAGCCCGGAGCCTAGCGGGTCCACAGATACGCAGTATTTT; cdr3_aa: CASSPEPSGSTDTQYF
clone_size: .; v_call: TRBV19; j_call: TRBJ2-1; d_call: TRBD2; cdr3_nt: TGTGCCAGTAGTACGCTTCCCCATAAAGCGGGAGTCTACAATGAGCAGTTCTTC; cdr3_aa: CASSTLPHKAGVYNEQFF
clone_size: .; v_call: TRBV14; j_call: TRBJ1-2; d_call: TRBD1; cdr3_nt: TGTGCCAGCAGCCAAGACCTCCGTTCAGGGGGCTATGGCTACACCTTC; cdr3_aa: CASSQDLRSGGYGYTF
clone_size: .; v_call: TRBV7-8; j_call: TRBJ2-7; d_call: TRBD1; cdr3_nt: TGTGCCAGCAGCTTAAACCGGGACAGATACGAGCAGTACTTC; cdr3_aa: CASSLNRDRYEQYF
clone_size: .; v_call: TRBV5-1; j_call: TRBJ2-1; d_call: TRBD2; cdr3_nt: TGCGCCAGCAGCTTCACCGCGGCTTCTAGCGGGAGGCATTGGCAGTTCTTC; cdr3_aa: CASSFTAASSGRHWQFF
clone_size: .; v_call: TRBV6-4; j_call: TRBJ2-2; d_call: .; cdr3_nt: TGTGCCAGCAGTGATGGGGCCACCGGGGAGCTGTTTTTT; cdr3_aa: CASSDGATGELFF
clone_size: .; v_call: TRBV4-2; j_call: TRBJ1-2; d_call: .; cdr3_nt: TGTGCCAGCAGCTACATCCGGGCAGGGGAAGGCTACACCTTC; cdr3_aa: CASSYIRAGEGYTF
clone_size: .; v_call: TRBV11-2; j_call: TRBJ2-7; d_call: TRBD2; cdr3_nt: TGTGCCAGCAGCTTTGGGGGACTAGCCTCCTTC; cdr3_aa: CASSFGGLASF
clone_size: .; v_call: TRBV2; j_call: TRBJ2-5; d_call: TRBD1; cdr3_nt: TGTGCCAGCAGCGACAGGGTCGGGCAAGAGACCCAGTACTTC; cdr3_aa: CASSDRVGQETQYF
clone_size: .; v_call: TRBV20-1; j_call: TRBJ2-1; d_call: .; cdr3_nt: TGCAGTGCTAGCCACTACAATGAGCAGTTCTTC; cdr3_aa: CSASHYNEQFF
clone_size: .; v_call: TRBV19; j_call: TRBJ2-5; d_call: .; cdr3_nt: TGTGCCAGTAGTATTGGGAGCTTCCAAGAGACCCAGTACTTC; cdr3_aa: CASSIGSFQETQYF
clone_size: once; v_call: TRBV29-1; j_call: TRBJ1-1; d_call: .; cdr3_nt: TGCAGCGTTGAAGGATCAGGGCTTATGAACACTGAAGCTTTCTTT; cdr3_aa: CSVEGSGLMNTEAFF
clone_size: .; v_call: TRBV4-2; j_call: TRBJ2-1; d_call: .; cdr3_nt: TGTGCCAGCAGCCAAGGCCGACCGTACAGCTCCTACAATGAGCAGTTCTTC; cdr3_aa: CASSQGRPYSSYNEQFF
clone_size: .; v_call: TRBV19; j_call: TRBJ2-1; d_call: TRBD2; cdr3_nt: TGTGCCAGTAGTATTTTGACTAGCGGATACAATGAGCAGTTCTTC; cdr3_aa: CASSILTSGYNEQFF
clone_size: .; v_call: TRBV7-3; j_call: TRBJ2-1; d_call: TRBD2; cdr3_nt: TGTGCCAGCAGCCCCATCGGGCTAGCGGGAGCTTCCTCCTACAATGAGCAGTTCTTC; cdr3_aa: CASSPIGLAGASSYNEQFF
clone_size: .; v_call: TRBV10-3; j_call: TRBJ1-3; d_call: TRBD1; cdr3_nt: TGTGCCATCAGTGAAAGACAGGGGGCTGGAAACACCATATATTTT; cdr3_aa: CAISERQGAGNTIYF
clone_size: .; v_call: TRBV7-6; j_call: TRBJ1-1; d_call: .; cdr3_nt: TGTGCCAGCAGCTTAGTTATCCAGGGTAGCATGAACACTGAAGCTTTCTTT; cdr3_aa: CASSLVIQGSMNTEAFF
clone_size: .; v_call: TRBV7-2; j_call: TRBJ2-1; d_call: TRBD2; cdr3_nt: TGTGCCAGCAGCTTAGGGCCGGGAGGGCGCAATGAGCAGTTCTTC; cdr3_aa: CASSLGPGGRNEQFF
clone_size: .; v_call: TRBV4-3; j_call: TRBJ1-1; d_call: .; cdr3_nt: TGCGCCAGCAGCCAAGATTTTAGGAACACTGAAGCTTTCTTT; cdr3_aa: CASSQDFRNTEAFF
clone_size: .; v_call: TRBV5-8; j_call: TRBJ2-3; d_call: TRBD1; cdr3_nt: TGTGCCAGCAGCTTGTTGACAGGGCTCACAGATACGCAGTATTTT; cdr3_aa: CASSLLTGLTDTQYF
clone_size: .; v_call: TRBV7-9; j_call: TRBJ2-7; d_call: .; cdr3_nt: TGTGCCAGCAGCTTTAGTGCCTACGAGCAGTACTTC; cdr3_aa: CASSFSAYEQYF
clone_size: few; v_call: TRBV6-6; j_call: TRBJ2-1; d_call: TRBD1; cdr3_nt: TGTGCCAGCAGTTTCCCGGGACAGGGGGCGGATGAGCAGTTCTTC; cdr3_aa: CASSFPGQGADEQFF
clone_size: .; v_call: TRBV28; j_call: TRBJ1-5; d_call: .; cdr3_nt: TGTGCCAGCAGCCCTGGGACACCGGCCAATCAGCCCCAGCATTTT; cdr3_aa: CASSPGTPANQPQHF
clone_size: .; v_call: TRBV27; j_call: TRBJ1-1; d_call: .; cdr3_nt: TGTGCCAGCAGGCCCCGGGGATGGACTGAAGCTTTCTTT; cdr3_aa: CASRPRGWTEAFF
clone_size: .; v_call: TRBV6-5; j_call: TRBJ2-5; d_call: .; cdr3_nt: TGTGCCAGCAGTTATTTTTCGGGGAGGGAGACCCAGTACTTC; cdr3_aa: CASSYFSGRETQYF
clone_size: .; v_call: TRBV4-3; j_call: TRBJ2-5; d_call: .; cdr3_nt: TGCGCCAGCAGCCAAGATCGAGCGGCCAAGACCCAGTACTTC; cdr3_aa: CASSQDRAAKTQYF
clone_size: .; v_call: TRBV7-2; j_call: TRBJ2-3; d_call: .; cdr3_nt: TGTGCCAGCAGCCCGACTAGTTTTCAAGATACGCAGTATTTT; cdr3_aa: CASSPTSFQDTQYF
clone_size: .; v_call: TRBV7-9; j_call: TRBJ1-1; d_call: .; cdr3_nt: TGTGCCAGCAGCTTAGTAGGGGGGGAAGGAGGTAGCACTGAAGCTTTCTTT; cdr3_aa: CASSLVGGEGGSTEAFF
clone_size: once; v_call: TRBV7-8; j_call: TRBJ2-7; d_call: TRBD2; cdr3_nt: TGTGCCAGCAGCCGACTAGCGAGATCCTACGAGCAGTACTTC; cdr3_aa: CASSRLARSYEQYF
clone_size: .; v_call: TRBV4-1; j_call: TRBJ2-5; d_call: .; cdr3_nt: TGCGCCAGCAGCCAAGATTTGACAGCGACCATACAGACCCAGTACTTC; cdr3_aa: CASSQDLTATIQTQYF
clone_size: .; v_call: TRBV30; j_call: TRBJ2-3; d_call: .; cdr3_nt: TGTGCCTGGAGTGTATTGTCGGGCACAGATACGCAGTATTTT; cdr3_aa: CAWSVLSGTDTQYF
clone_size: few; v_call: TRBV11-3; j_call: TRBJ2-3; d_call: .; cdr3_nt: TGTGCCAGCAGCGCGGGGACAGCTAGCACAGATACGCAGTATTTT; cdr3_aa: CASSAGTASTDTQYF
clone_size: once; v_call: TRBV5-4; j_call: TRBJ1-4; d_call: .; cdr3_nt: TGTGCCAGCAGCTCGGCAGGGGCCGCGAAAGAAAAACTGTTTTTT; cdr3_aa: CASSSAGAAKEKLFF
clone_size: few; v_call: TRBV28; j_call: TRBJ2-4; d_call: TRBD1; cdr3_nt: TGTGCCAGCAGGCCCCAGACAGGGAAAAAAGCCAAAAACATTCAGTACTTC; cdr3_aa: CASRPQTGKKAKNIQYF
clone_size: .; v_call: TRBV6-5; j_call: TRBJ1-1; d_call: .; cdr3_nt: TGTGCCAGCAGTTACCTCGCCGGGTTCTCGGAAGCTTTCTTT; cdr3_aa: CASSYLAGFSEAFF
clone_size: .; v_call: TRBV9; j_call: TRBJ1-6; d_call: .; cdr3_nt: TGTGCCGGGGCCCTGCTTGGTAACTCCTATAATTCACCCCTCCACTTT; cdr3_aa: CAGALLGNSYNSPLHF